This section outlines one T cell receptor (beta chain) sequence together with its context. There is no known antigen for this receptor. Per-base quality was not reported, and no clone a single base away is much larger than it. V is shortened by 4 bases, J by 6 bases, and the region joining them spans 12 bases. The CDR3 holds 13 amino acids from the cysteine to the phenylalanine. Only the CDR3 part of the read is kept: 39 bases, read in frame from the first base. CDR1 and CDR2 (MNHNS, SASEGT) derive from the germline V gene. Interpreted using the paper, the time point label stands for: cells obtained before transplantation from donor or recipient. CD3+CD4+ and CD3+CD8+ populations were FACS-sorted from unstimulated pre-transplant donor and recipient cells taken from spleen or lymph nodes. The library was produced with the immunoSEQ multiplex PCR assay. For most patients, genomic DNA was isolated with the Qiagen DNeasy Blood and Tissue Kit and shipped frozen to Adaptive Biotechnologies for TCR sequencing. Adaptive Biotechnologies carried out high-throughput TCR-beta CDR3 sequencing of genomic DNA for most patients. The published analysis was carried out like this. Adaptive's ImmunoSEQ software supplied the TCR sequencing data for 15 to 20 patients, while MiXCR and VDJtools were used to process three other patients. To correct CD4 versus CD8 sorting errors, any sequence found in both subsets at a frequency ratio below 5:1 was removed. CDR3 nucleotide sequences shared by donor and recipient were removed because the origin of these sequences could not be assigned. To be classed as alloreactive, a clone needed at least 2-fold expansion over unstimulated cells and a minimum CFSE-low frequency of 0.002% (template counts) or 0.001% (read counts). Mappable clones were those detected in sequenced pre-transplant spleen, lymph node, or MLR CFSE-low populations of the donor or recipient. The cumulative frequency of alloreactive clones was calculated as a percentage of all sequences, weighted by copy number. Drawn from immuneACCESS, this table holds only the in-frame rearrangements with V and J called that TCRdb kept. Clones are partly lost; checked studies trace under half to an unresolved V gene and leave the rest unexplained. D and trimming were read from the DNA, whereas the V and J calls and clone size are those reported in that table. This sample comprises over 90,000 clones, 75% to 95% of them detected only once. The top ten clones comprise approximately 0.18% of the sample.

The source of the sample is a study of graft-versus-host responses after intestinal transplantation (dated by TCRdb to about 2021). Turning to the overall study: Multivisceral, liver-intestinal, or isolated intestinal transplants were received by the recipients. Every recipient was given anti-thymocyte globulin induction, then maintenance tacrolimus and steroids for 3 to 4 years. After intestinal transplantation, graft-versus-host and host-versus-graft alloreactive T cell clones were followed in the graft, circulation and bone marrow using bulk TCR-beta CDR3 sequencing. To identify alloreactive clones, pre-transplant mixed lymphocyte reaction products were sequenced and then compared with unstimulated pre-transplant donor and recipient T cells. Of the 20 to 30 intestinal transplant recipients enrolled in the cohort, one of whom was a retransplant, a few patients without pretransplant specimens were excluded. Donor T cell macrochimerism was defined as a peak of at least 4% donor T cells among recipient peripheral blood mononuclear cells. Rather than being sequenced by the commercial service, samples from three later patients were sequenced in-house on an Illumina MiSeq and processed with MiXCR. Results the study describes overall, beyond this receptor: Patients with donor T cell macrochimerism had high GvH to HvG T cell clonal ratios in their allografts. Early after transplant, peak levels of circulating GvH clones were associated with declines in HvG clones. The conclusions were limited by the relatively low number and heterogeneity of the intestinal transplant patients. GvH clones were detected in recipient bone marrow, and some appeared earlier in ileal mucosa or blood, consistent with an intestinal mucosal origin.

The rearrangement joined TRBV6-1 to TRBJ1-2; no D gene is confidently identified. This specimen was unstimulated CD4+ T cells sorted from spleen or lymph node cells, taken before transplant. The sequence derives from a human donor who was the organ donor for an intestinal transplant. Here the CDR3 is given as CASSVGLIDGYTF. The DNA sequence is given as TGTGCCAGCAGTGTCGGACTCATTGATGGCTACACCTTC.